This T cell receptor beta chain was captured by sequencing in a study of blood T cell repertoires in COVID-19. Looking at the study overall: COVID-19 samples from acute and convalescent phases originated in the United States, Italy and Spain. In each case, the material was cDNA or gDNA derived from T cells, B-cell-depleted T cells, or PBMCs.

Enrolment of Seattle patients took place during active infection, and they were followed longitudinally. CDR3 length: 14 amino acids. Trimming pared 10 bases from V and 5 bases from J, leaving 18 bases between. The V gene's germline CDR1 is MNHEY and CDR2 SMNVEV (reference sequence). Authors' methods: Estimation of nucleated cell counts relied on the amplification of reference gene primers. Profiling relied on immunoSEQ multiplex PCR, and the TCRdb table lists in-frame clones only, not all of them. Clonal size and the V and J genes are those of that table, whereas D and trimming came from the DNA. Of over 450,000 clones in the sample, about 88% are singletons; the top ten hold 7.8%.

The specimen was peripheral blood. The genes are TRBV27 and TRBJ1-5, with D perhaps matching TRBD1 (5 bases). This TCR was sampled from a woman between 50 and 59 years old with COVID-19, enrolled during active disease. The CDR3 DNA follows: TGTGCCACCTACCCAGGACGGGGGGATCAGCCCCAGCATTTT. Its translation: CATYPGRGDQPQHF.